The rows below give T cell receptor beta chains drawn from one sample of a study of T cells in Graves' hyperthyroidism and ophthalmopathy. TCRdb redid the calling of the multiplex PCR reads with MiXCR, one entry per CDR3 protein. Of about 400,000 distinct CDR3 sequences listed, around 13% are singletons. Sequencing used blood. All receptors derive from a young woman with Graves' hyperthyroidism. Both conserved end residues are part of each CDR3. The order of the fields is CDR3 protein, CDR3 DNA, V gene, D gene, clone size, J gene. D genes are given only for firm matches. Clone size is not always given. Where it is, it says once, few, many or a class for expanded clones.

CDR3 protein: CAWSGGTGHLFSYEQYF
CDR3 DNA: TGTGCCTGGAGTGGGGGGACAGGACACCTGTTTTCCTACGAGCAGTACTTC
V gene: TRBV30
D gene: TRBD1
clone size: many
J gene: TRBJ2-7

CDR3 protein: CASRPGSFNQPQHF
CDR3 DNA: TGTGCCAGCAGACCAGGCTCCTTCAATCAGCCCCAGCATTTT
V gene: TRBV6-1
D gene: .
clone size: few
J gene: TRBJ1-5

CDR3 protein: CASRKGANGYTF
CDR3 DNA: TGTGCCAGCAGGAAGGGGGCCAATGGCTACACCTTC
V gene: TRBV6-1
D gene: TRBD1
clone size: few
J gene: TRBJ1-2

CDR3 protein: CASSPGDYNYGYTF
CDR3 DNA: TGTGCCAGTAGTCCCGGGGATTATAACTATGGCTACACCTTC
V gene: TRBV19
D gene: .
clone size: .
J gene: TRBJ1-2

CDR3 protein: CASSPRYVDSGANVLTF
CDR3 DNA: TGTGCCAGCAGTCCCCGATACGTCGACTCTGGGGCCAACGTCCTGACTTTC
V gene: TRBV27
D gene: .
clone size: few
J gene: TRBJ2-6

CDR3 protein: CASSLTGTGEAFF
CDR3 DNA: TGTGCCAGCAGCTTAACGGGGACGGGTGAAGCTTTCTTT
V gene: TRBV28
D gene: .
clone size: .
J gene: TRBJ1-1

CDR3 protein: CASTLGQGYQPQHF
CDR3 DNA: TGTGCCAGTACCCTGGGACAGGGGTATCAGCCCCAGCATTTT
V gene: TRBV19
D gene: TRBD1
clone size: many
J gene: TRBJ1-5

CDR3 protein: CASNRVGYGYTF
CDR3 DNA: TGTGCCAGTAACAGGGTTGGCTATGGCTACACCTTC
V gene: TRBV28
D gene: .
clone size: .
J gene: TRBJ1-2

CDR3 protein: CASSQEMAGLAVTYEQYF
CDR3 DNA: TGTGCCAGCAGCCAAGAAATGGCGGGCCTAGCGGTTACCTACGAGCAGTACTTC
V gene: TRBV3-1
D gene: TRBD2
clone size: many
J gene: TRBJ2-7

CDR3 protein: CATSPAGADEQFF
CDR3 DNA: TGTGCCACCAGCCCCGCCGGGGCGGATGAGCAGTTCTTC
V gene: TRBV15
D gene: .
clone size: many
J gene: TRBJ2-1

CDR3 protein: CASTRRGIEETQYF
CDR3 DNA: TGTGCCAGTACGCGACGGGGAATAGAAGAGACCCAGTACTTC
V gene: TRBV6-1
D gene: .
clone size: many
J gene: TRBJ2-5

CDR3 protein: CASSLGWGATDTQYF
CDR3 DNA: TGTGCCAGCAGCTTAGGCTGGGGTGCGACAGATACGCAGTATTTT
V gene: TRBV11-1
D gene: .
clone size: many
J gene: TRBJ2-3

CDR3 protein: CASRRGRGTGELFF
CDR3 DNA: TGTGCCAGCAGGAGAGGGAGAGGTACCGGGGAGCTGTTTTTT
V gene: TRBV28
D gene: .
clone size: many
J gene: TRBJ2-2

CDR3 protein: CATSDTGRNQETQYF
CDR3 DNA: TGTGCCACCAGTGATACCGGACGGAACCAAGAGACCCAGTACTTC
V gene: TRBV24-1
D gene: .
clone size: .
J gene: TRBJ2-5

CDR3 protein: CASCRRGSTDTQYF
CDR3 DNA: TGTGCCAGCTGTAGGAGGGGTTCGACAGATACGCAGTATTTT
V gene: TRBV27
D gene: .
clone size: many
J gene: TRBJ2-3

CDR3 protein: CASTSALYSNQPQHF
CDR3 DNA: TGTGCCAGCACCTCTGCCCTCTATAGCAATCAGCCCCAGCATTTT
V gene: TRBV28
D gene: .
clone size: many
J gene: TRBJ1-5

CDR3 protein: CASSIREGADNQPQHF
CDR3 DNA: TGTGCCAGTAGTATAAGAGAAGGGGCCGACAATCAGCCCCAGCATTTT
V gene: TRBV19
D gene: .
clone size: few
J gene: TRBJ1-5

CDR3 protein: CASSQGSSPRTDTQYF
CDR3 DNA: TGTGCCAGCAGCCAAGGGTCTAGTCCGCGCACAGATACGCAGTATTTT
V gene: TRBV14
D gene: .
clone size: many
J gene: TRBJ2-3

CDR3 protein: CAWRKWTDFYYGYTF
CDR3 DNA: TGTGCCTGGAGGAAATGGACAGACTTCTACTATGGCTACACCTTC
V gene: TRBV30
D gene: .
clone size: many
J gene: TRBJ1-2

CDR3 protein: CASRKETQYF
CDR3 DNA: TGTGCCAGCAGAAAAGAGACCCAGTACTTC
V gene: TRBV6-2/TRBV6-3
D gene: .
clone size: .
J gene: TRBJ2-5

CDR3 protein: CASLAGGSYEQYF
CDR3 DNA: TGTGCCAGCTTAGCAGGGGGTTCCTACGAGCAGTACTTC
V gene: TRBV28
D gene: TRBD1
clone size: many
J gene: TRBJ2-7

CDR3 protein: CATGSPGYNEQFF
CDR3 DNA: TGTGCCACGGGGAGTCCCGGTTACAATGAGCAGTTCTTC
V gene: TRBV24-1
D gene: .
clone size: many
J gene: TRBJ2-1

CDR3 protein: CASSRQGPFYEQYF
CDR3 DNA: TGTGCCAGCAGCCGTCAGGGGCCCTTCTACGAGCAGTACTTC
V gene: TRBV3-1
D gene: .
clone size: many
J gene: TRBJ2-7

CDR3 protein: CASRLGQGPYGQYF
CDR3 DNA: TGTGCCAGCAGGCTGGGACAGGGCCCCTACGGGCAGTACTTC
V gene: TRBV27
D gene: TRBD1
clone size: few
J gene: TRBJ2-7

CDR3 protein: CASSLYGDMNTEAFF
CDR3 DNA: TGCGCCAGCAGCCTCTACGGAGACATGAACACTGAAGCTTTCTTT
V gene: TRBV4-1
D gene: .
clone size: .
J gene: TRBJ1-1

CDR3 protein: CASSLRTGKGYTF
CDR3 DNA: TGTGCCAGCAGTTTAAGGACAGGGAAGGGCTACACCTTC
V gene: TRBV27
D gene: TRBD1
clone size: .
J gene: TRBJ1-2

CDR3 protein: CAISGASGKDLYTGELFF
CDR3 DNA: TGTGCCATCAGTGGGGCTAGCGGGAAAGATTTATACACCGGGGAGCTGTTTTTT
V gene: TRBV10-3
D gene: TRBD2
clone size: few
J gene: TRBJ2-2

CDR3 protein: CASSPRQGSNTGELFF
CDR3 DNA: TGTGCCAGCAGCCCTCGACAGGGTTCGAACACCGGGGAGCTGTTTTTT
V gene: TRBV9
D gene: TRBD1
clone size: few
J gene: TRBJ2-2

CDR3 protein: CASSPRRGGSINNEQFF
CDR3 DNA: TGTGCCAGCAGCCCCCGGAGGGGCGGGAGTATCAACAATGAGCAGTTCTTC
V gene: TRBV5-6
D gene: TRBD2
clone size: many
J gene: TRBJ2-1

CDR3 protein: CASSFESYRVNTEAFF
CDR3 DNA: TGTGCCAGCAGTTTCGAGAGTTACAGGGTGAACACTGAAGCTTTCTTT
V gene: TRBV28
D gene: .
clone size: many
J gene: TRBJ1-1

CDR3 protein: CASSPRDTGHWVTGYTF
CDR3 DNA: TGTGCCAGCTCACCCCGGGACACCGGACATTGGGTTACTGGCTACACCTTC
V gene: TRBV18
D gene: .
clone size: many
J gene: TRBJ1-2

CDR3 protein: CSARVGEVSNQPQHF
CDR3 DNA: TGCAGTGCTAGAGTTGGGGAAGTGAGCAATCAGCCCCAGCATTTT
V gene: TRBV20-1
D gene: .
clone size: few
J gene: TRBJ1-5

CDR3 protein: CATRGAGDTQYF
CDR3 DNA: TGTGCCACGCGGGGGGCGGGAGATACGCAGTATTTT
V gene: TRBV6-4
D gene: TRBD2
clone size: many
J gene: TRBJ2-3

CDR3 protein: CASSPPGLLYTDTQYF
CDR3 DNA: TGTGCCAGCAGCCCGCCGGGACTACTCTACACAGATACGCAGTATTTT
V gene: TRBV11-2
D gene: TRBD2
clone size: many
J gene: TRBJ2-3

CDR3 protein: CASSLGQGTDEQYF
CDR3 DNA: TGTGCCAGCAGTTTAGGGCAGGGAACCGACGAGCAGTACTTC
V gene: TRBV12-3/TRBV12-4
D gene: .
clone size: many
J gene: TRBJ2-7

CDR3 protein: CASSSAGTANQPQHF
CDR3 DNA: TGTGCCAGCAGTTCAGCAGGAACGGCTAATCAGCCCCAGCATTTT
V gene: TRBV12-3/TRBV12-4
D gene: .
clone size: .
J gene: TRBJ1-5

CDR3 protein: CARATGVTYNEQFF
CDR3 DNA: TGTGCCAGGGCGACAGGGGTTACCTACAATGAGCAGTTCTTC
V gene: TRBV7-9
D gene: TRBD1
clone size: .
J gene: TRBJ2-1

CDR3 protein: CASSLVRLAVYDEQYF
CDR3 DNA: TGCGCCAGCAGCCTCGTCCGACTAGCCGTTTATGACGAGCAGTACTTC
V gene: TRBV4-1
D gene: TRBD2
clone size: many
J gene: TRBJ2-7

CDR3 protein: CASSLRQGLYTEAFF
CDR3 DNA: TGTGCCAGCAGCCTCCGACAGGGGCTCTACACTGAAGCTTTCTTT
V gene: TRBV28
D gene: TRBD1
clone size: many
J gene: TRBJ1-1

CDR3 protein: CASSYGVGTGELFF
CDR3 DNA: TGTGCCAGCAGTTACGGCGTCGGCACCGGGGAGCTGTTTTTT
V gene: TRBV6-6
D gene: .
clone size: many
J gene: TRBJ2-2

CDR3 protein: CASSWGGVDETQYF
CDR3 DNA: TGTGCCAGCAGCTGGGGGGGAGTGGACGAGACCCAGTACTTC
V gene: TRBV27
D gene: TRBD2
clone size: many
J gene: TRBJ2-5

CDR3 protein: CASSLISPRRAYTYEQYF
CDR3 DNA: TGTGCCAGCAGCCTGATATCCCCGAGACGGGCATATACCTACGAGCAGTACTTC
V gene: TRBV5-5
D gene: .
clone size: many
J gene: TRBJ2-7

CDR3 protein: CASSFGTGEGEQYF
CDR3 DNA: TGTGCCAGCAGCTTTGGGACAGGGGAGGGCGAGCAGTACTTC
V gene: TRBV7-3
D gene: TRBD1
clone size: many
J gene: TRBJ2-7

CDR3 protein: CASSQHRQDLLGTYNEQFF
CDR3 DNA: TGTGCCAGCAGCCAACATCGACAGGACTTACTCGGTACCTACAATGAGCAGTTCTTC
V gene: TRBV7-3
D gene: .
clone size: many
J gene: TRBJ2-1

CDR3 protein: CASSRRDQPQHF
CDR3 DNA: TGTGCCAGCAGTCGGAGGGATCAGCCCCAGCATTTT
V gene: TRBV2
D gene: .
clone size: many
J gene: TRBJ1-5